A selection of T cell receptor beta chains follows, all from one sample in a study of cytomegalovirus exposure and HLA in healthy donors. Only in-frame clones appear in the TCRdb table, and some are missing; sequencing was by immunoSEQ multiplex PCR. The sample table sets out fewer than 130,000 clones. Sequencing was performed on PBMCs. All receptors derive from a man aged 50-59 years in good health and CMV-seronegative. The CDR3 runs from the conserved cysteine through the conserved F or W. The order of the fields is J gene, V gene, D gene, CDR3 protein, CDR3 DNA. A D gene is named only where the DNA matches it firmly.

TRBJ2-7,TRBV19,TRBD2,CASSAGAYEQYF,TGTGCCAGTAGCGCGGGGGCCTACGAGCAGTACTTC
TRBJ1-5,TRBV19,.,CASTQGPVGNQPQHF,TGTGCCAGTACACAGGGCCCTGTCGGCAATCAGCCCCAGCATTTT
TRBJ2-7,TRBV11-3,.,CASSLELTGEQYF,TGTGCCAGCAGCTTAGAATTAACAGGGGAGCAGTACTTC
TRBJ2-5,TRBV11-2,TRBD2,CASSPGLAGSKETQYF,TGTGCCAGCAGCCCGGGACTAGCGGGTTCTAAAGAGACCCAGTACTTC
TRBJ2-3,TRBV5-4,TRBD2,CASSLALAGSTDTQYF,TGTGCCAGCAGCTTGGCCCTAGCGGGGAGCACAGATACGCAGTATTTT
TRBJ2-7,TRBV7-9,TRBD2,CASSLGDRRGEYEQYF,TGTGCCAGCAGCTTAGGTGACCGGCGGGGGGAGTACGAGCAGTACTTC
TRBJ2-5,TRBV10-3,.,CAISAGELETQYF,TGTGCCATATCCGCCGGGGAGTTAGAGACCCAGTACTTC
TRBJ1-1,TRBV7-9,.,CASSLSSHENTEAFF,TGTGCCAGCAGCTTATCCTCACACGAGAACACTGAAGCTTTCTTT
TRBJ1-2,TRBV10-1,.,CASSPTGVNYGYTF,TGCGCCAGCAGCCCAACGGGGGTAAACTATGGCTACACCTTC
TRBJ1-1,TRBV18,.,CASSLNSDTEAFF,TGTGCCAGCTCACTAAACTCGGACACTGAAGCTTTCTTT
TRBJ2-3,TRBV6-5,TRBD1,CASGPGGPTDTQYF,TGTGCCAGCGGGCCAGGGGGTCCCACAGATACGCAGTATTTT
TRBJ2-1,TRBV5-4,TRBD2,CASSFLADNEQFF,TGTGCCAGCAGCTTTCTAGCGGACAATGAGCAGTTCTTC
TRBJ2-7,TRBV6-1,.,CASKSGGTGTHEQYF,TGTGCCAGCAAATCGGGGGGGACAGGGACCCACGAGCAGTACTTC
TRBJ1-1,TRBV2,.,CASRDSPNTEAFF,TGTGCCAGCAGGGACAGCCCAAACACTGAAGCTTTCTTT
TRBJ2-2,TRBV25-1,.,CASTYTGELFF,TGTGCCAGCACCTACACCGGGGAGCTGTTTTTT
TRBJ2-3,TRBV12-5,TRBD2,CASGGSGGGTDTQYF,TGTGCTAGTGGTGGTAGCGGGGGAGGCACAGATACGCAGTATTTT
TRBJ2-5,TRBV9,TRBD2,CASSVSGGRETQYF,TGTGCCAGCAGCGTAAGCGGGGGGAGAGAGACCCAGTACTTC
TRBJ2-7,TRBV4-3,TRBD2,CASSQHGRSAYEQYF,TGCGCCAGCAGCCAACACGGGAGGAGCGCCTACGAGCAGTACTTC
TRBJ2-1,TRBV4-1,.,CASSHKTDNNEQFF,TGCGCCAGCAGCCATAAGACAGATAACAATGAGCAGTTCTTC
TRBJ2-1,TRBV4-3,TRBD2,CASSQGIAGVANEQFF,TGCGCCAGCAGCCAAGGAATAGCGGGAGTTGCCAATGAGCAGTTCTTC
TRBJ1-2,TRBV6-5,TRBD1,CASSYHQTGGDGYTF,TGTGCCAGCAGTTACCACCAGACAGGGGGGGATGGCTACACCTTC
TRBJ2-7,TRBV7-2,.,CASSSRPLGGYEQYF,TGTGCCAGCAGCTCTCGACCGTTGGGGGGCTACGAGCAGTACTTC
TRBJ2-1,TRBV7-9,TRBD2,CASSPGLAHEQFF,TGTGCCAGCAGCCCCGGACTAGCCCATGAGCAGTTCTTC
TRBJ2-1,TRBV2,TRBD1,CASRTDRGGYNEQFF,TGTGCCAGCAGGACCGACAGGGGAGGCTACAATGAGCAGTTCTTC
TRBJ2-5,TRBV25-1,TRBD1,CASSQGGQGFETQYF,TGTGCCAGCAGTCAAGGCGGACAGGGGTTTGAGACCCAGTACTTC
TRBJ1-2,TRBV14,.,CASSQGLNYGYTF,TGTGCCAGCAGCCAAGGACTGAACTATGGCTACACCTTC
TRBJ1-5,TRBV29-1,TRBD1,CSVETGDQPQHF,TGCAGCGTTGAGACAGGGGATCAGCCCCAGCATTTT
TRBJ2-7,TRBV5-5,.,CASSSFGGAYEQYF,TGTGCCAGCAGCTCCTTCGGAGGCGCCTACGAGCAGTACTTC
TRBJ2-7,TRBV5-1,.,CASGRTIGVYEQSF,TGCGCCAGCGGTCGGACCATCGGGGTCTACGAGCAGTCCTTC
TRBJ1-2,TRBV5-1,.,CASSFGSGGGFGYTF,TGCGCCAGCAGCTTTGGTTCGGGGGGGGGATTCGGCTACACCTTC
TRBJ2-7,TRBV28,TRBD2,CASSFPAGGAYEQYF,TGTGCCAGCAGTTTCCCAGCGGGAGGCGCCTACGAGCAGTACTTC
TRBJ1-1,TRBV4-1,TRBD1,CASSHPGGGGSEAFF,TGCGCCAGCAGCCACCCTGGCGGAGGGGGCAGTGAAGCTTTCTTT
TRBJ1-2,TRBV27,.,CASSVGGGSYGYTF,TGTGCCAGCAGCGTAGGGGGGGGCAGCTATGGCTACACCTTC
TRBJ2-1,TRBV6-5,.,CASSVQAGTGSEQFF,TGTGCCAGCAGTGTTCAGGCGGGAACGGGATCTGAGCAGTTCTTC
TRBJ2-7,TRBV6-5,.,CASSWARAQGEQYF,TGTGCCAGCAGCTGGGCCAGGGCCCAAGGCGAGCAGTACTTC
TRBJ2-7,TRBV7-2,TRBD2,CASSLRPRTSELISAEQYF,TGTGCCAGCAGCTTACGGCCCCGGACTAGCGAGCTTATCTCTGCTGAGCAGTACTTC
TRBJ2-5,TRBV5-5,.,CASRDWLAKQETQYF,TGTGCCAGCAGAGACTGGCTAGCCAAACAAGAGACCCAGTACTTC
TRBJ2-3,TRBV13,.,CASSSTGDTQYF,TGTGCCAGCAGCTCCACGGGAGATACGCAGTATTTT
TRBJ1-2,TRBV6-5,.,CASGGTWGYTF,TGTGCCTCCGGGGGGACTTGGGGCTACACCTTC
TRBJ1-5,TRBV19,.,CASSIHPGIVNQPQHF,TGTGCCAGTAGTATCCACCCAGGGATAGTCAATCAGCCCCAGCATTTT
TRBJ2-7,TRBV29-1,.,CSVEKQGFYEQYF,TGCAGCGTTGAAAAACAGGGATTCTACGAGCAGTACTTC
TRBJ1-1,TRBV4-3,TRBD1,CASSRDRVDTEAFF,TGCGCCAGCAGCCGGGACAGGGTTGACACTGAAGCTTTCTTT
TRBJ1-2,TRBV2,.,CASRKDSLGGYTF,TGTGCCAGCAGAAAGGACAGTCTGGGTGGCTACACCTTC
TRBJ1-4,TRBV2,.,CASLSGVLTEKLFF,TGTGCCAGTCTCTCAGGGGTCCTTACTGAAAAACTGTTTTTT
TRBJ2-1,TRBV13,TRBD2,CASSLGGGVRFF,TGTGCCAGCAGCTTAGGGGGAGGGGTTCGGTTCTTC
TRBJ2-1,TRBV18,TRBD1,CASSPEGGRGQGSAGSYNEQFF,TGTGCCAGCTCACCAGAAGGGGGCAGGGGACAGGGGTCGGCCGGCTCCTACAATGAGCAGTTCTTC
TRBJ2-7,TRBV15,TRBD1,CATSRITPGQGRYEQYF,TGTGCCACCAGTCGAATCACTCCGGGACAGGGGCGTTACGAGCAGTACTTC
TRBJ2-1,TRBV5-1,.,CASSASRASSYNEQFF,TGCGCCAGCAGCGCCTCAAGAGCGTCCTCCTACAATGAGCAGTTCTTC
TRBJ1-2,TRBV29-1,.,CSDQGNGYTF,TGCAGCGATCAGGGGAATGGCTACACCTTC
TRBJ2-1,TRBV7-8,TRBD2,CASSLALSAGLTSEQFF,TGTGCCAGCAGCTTAGCGCTTTCAGCGGGATTAACGAGTGAGCAGTTCTTC
TRBJ2-1,TRBV7-7,.,CASSPTVHSEQFF,TGTGCTAGCAGCCCTACGGTCCACAGTGAGCAGTTCTTC
TRBJ2-5,TRBV7-6,TRBD1,CASSRGSGGILETQYF,TGTGCCAGCAGCCGGGGGTCAGGGGGCATATTGGAGACCCAGTACTTC
TRBJ2-4,TRBV27,TRBD1,CASSSGTGLAKNIQYF,TGTGCCAGCAGTTCGGGGACAGGGCTAGCCAAAAACATTCAGTACTTC
TRBJ2-7,TRBV19,TRBD2,CASSRTGLAATYEQYF,TGTGCCAGTAGTAGAACGGGACTAGCGGCTACCTACGAGCAGTACTTC
TRBJ2-1,TRBV5-4,TRBD1,CASSDREHYNEQFF,TGTGCCAGCTCGGACAGGGAGCACTACAATGAGCAGTTCTTC
TRBJ2-7,TRBV6-1,.,CASSEALEGDLAYEQYF,TGTGCCAGCAGTGAAGCGCTTGAGGGGGATCTCGCCTACGAGCAGTACTTC